The clone carrying this TCR beta chain appeared a few times. The target antigen is unknown. This sample was included in a study of shared clonotypes between healthy human individuals. Study background: A donor's plate count was three for CD4 naive and three for CD4 memory; CD8 naive had two and CD8 memory one. Study findings and constraints: Compared with memory subsets, naive subsets generally had larger estimated richness.

Assay: immunoSEQ multiplex PCR; the TCRdb copy retains only in-frame clones and omits some. The profile shows about 660,000 clones, around 72% of them singletons. With V trimmed by 7 bases and J by 1 base, 5 bases remained unmatched. CDR3 size: 14 residues. Germline assignment: CDR1 MDHEN and CDR2 SYDVKM. V and J are TRBV28 and TRBJ2-7; 9 positions match TRBD2. The sample comprised memory CD4+ T cells sorted from blood. Noted subset: CD45RA-negative fraction. This clonotype was obtained from a woman in her twenties or thirties in good health. The CDR3 is CASKWTSASYEQYF. Written as DNA, the CDR3 is TGTGCCAGCAAGTGGACTAGCGCATCCTACGAGCAGTACTTC.